The 31 T cell receptor beta chains reported below all come from one sample, sequenced in a study of blood T cell repertoires in COVID-19. Profiling relied on immunoSEQ multiplex PCR, and the TCRdb table lists in-frame clones only, not all of them. The data show some 270,000 clones, over 70% seen once. The specimen sequenced was PBMCs or T cells enriched from blood (not recorded which). These receptors came from a woman in her thirties or forties who had been exposed to COVID-19.

V usage is TRBV19 and J usage is TRBJ2-1; 8 nucleotides match TRBD1. V dropped 3 bases and J dropped 7; count of bases not matched to a gene: 2. The germline V gene encodes CDR1 LNHDA and CDR2 SQIVND (reference sequence). CDR3 size: 13 residues. The CDR3, as DNA: TGTGCCAGTAGTATCAACAGGGGGAATGAGCAGTTCTTC. Translating it yields CASSINRGNEQFF. The complete variable domain, with remaining parts taken from reference TRBV19 and TRBJ2-1, reads DGGITQSPKYLFRKEGQNVTLSCEQNLNHDAMYWYRQDPGQGLRLIYYSQIVNDFQKGDIAEGYSVSREKKESFPLTVTSAQKNPTAFYLCASSINRGNEQFFGPGTRLTVL.

This clone was seen a few times. The chain links TRBV7-3 to TRBJ1-1; TRBD1 agrees at 9 bases. Germline V lookup: CDR1 SGHTA, CDR2 FQGTGA. V lost 5 bases to trimming and J lost 8 bases; unmatched junction nucleotides: 12. The CDR3 sequence is 15 residues long. For the CDR3, the DNA is TGTGCCAGCAGCCTCCTAGGGACAGGGAATGCAGAAGCTTTCTTT. As protein: CASSLLGTGNAEAFF.

This chain links TRBV7-3 with TRBJ2-3; D is perhaps TRBD2 (5 bases). Per germline, CDR1 SGHTA and CDR2 FQGTGA. Trimming removed 7 bases from V and 2 bases from J, with 13 bases in between. This CDR3 is 14 amino acids long. CDR3 protein: CASTSGGFTDTQYF. CDR3 nucleotide sequence: TGTGCCAGCACCTCAGGAGGCTTCACAGATACGCAGTATTTT.

This chain joins TRBV28 and TRBJ1-5; 10 nucleotides align to TRBD1. J gave up 5 bases and V 5 bases, and 3 bases lay outside the gene matches. The CDR3 runs 14 residues. Germline V CDR1 and CDR2: MDHEN, SYDVKM. CDR3: CASSQTGGDQPQHF. The CDR3, as DNA: TGTGCCAGCAGTCAGACAGGGGGCGATCAGCCCCAGCATTTT. The whole variable domain, remainder taken from reference TRBV28 and TRBJ1-5, is DVKVTQSSRYLVKRTGEKVFLECVQDMDHENMFWYRQDPGLGLRLIYFSYDVKMKEKGDIPEGYSVSREKKERFSLILESASTNQTSMYLCASSQTGGDQPQHFGDGTRLSIL.

This clone appeared once. The chain combines TRBV4-3 with TRBJ1-6, with unresolved D. CDR1 and CDR2 (germline): LGHNA, YSLEER. The CDR3 contains 16 residues. Deletions cut 0 bases from V and 9 bases from J, with 15 bases between. CDR3 sequence reads: CASSQETGRLGSPLHF. In nucleotides, the CDR3 is TGCGCCAGCAGCCAAGAAACCGGGAGATTAGGTTCACCCCTCCACTTT.

The chain combines TRBV7-9 with TRBJ2-1; TRBD2 matches 12 bases. Germline V gene lookup returns CDR1 SEHNR and CDR2 FQNEAQ (reference sequence). V lost 9 bases and J lost 0; bases outside the gene matches: 9. The CDR3 covers 17 residues. CDR3 sequence: CARSGLAGGSSYNEQFF. The CDR3 DNA reads TGTGCCAGGAGCGGGCTAGCGGGGGGGAGCTCCTACAATGAGCAGTTCTTC.

The V gene is TRBV4-1, the J gene TRBJ1-3; TRBD1 matches 7 bases. V lost 5 bases and J lost 2; bases outside the gene matches: 3. Germline V gene sequence: CDR1 MGHRA, CDR2 YSYEKL. This CDR3 spans 14 amino acids. CDR3 nucleotide sequence: TGCGCCAGCAGCTGGACAGGCCCTGGAAACACCATATATTTT. Translating gives CASSWTGPGNTIYF.

This chain connects TRBV28 to TRBJ1-5; D possibly corresponds to TRBD1 (6 bases). V was pared by 3 bases and J by 4 bases, with 10 bases between. The CDR3 extends over 14 amino acids. CDR1 and CDR2 from the germline V gene are MDHEN and SYDVKM. CDR3 residues: CASSLAQGNQPQHF. The CDR3 DNA reads TGTGCCAGCAGTTTGGCACAGGGTAATCAGCCCCAGCATTTT.

CDR3 in DNA: TGTGCCAGCAGCCAAAGGCCCCCGGGACTAGTAAGGGAGCAGCAGTTCTTC. Protein product: CASSQRPPGLVREQQFF. The V gene is TRBV3-1 (or the pseudogene TRBV3-2), the J gene TRBJ2-1, with 8 bases lining up with TRBD2. V lost 2 bases to trimming and J lost 11 bases; unmatched junction nucleotides: 17. CDR1 and CDR2 from the germline V gene are LGHDT and YNNKEL (reference sequence). The CDR3 runs to 17 residues.

The count of this clone is one. J is TRBJ2-5 and V is TRBV7-3, with 13 bases that match TRBD2. This CDR3 has 16 amino acids. CDR1 SGHTA and CDR2 FQGTGA come from the germline V gene. V shed 5 bases and J 5 bases; nucleotides not matched to a gene: 8. The CDR3 sequence: CASSATGTSGVETQYF. In DNA form, the CDR3 reads TGTGCCAGCAGCGCCACCGGGACTAGCGGGGTGGAGACCCAGTACTTC.

The V gene is TRBV6-2 or TRBV6-3, the J gene TRBJ1-5; tentatively, D is TRBD1 (5 bases). Looked up from germline, CDR1 is MNHEY and CDR2 is SVGEGT. V lost 7 bases, J lost 4 bases, and 20 bases lay in between. This CDR3 spans 16 amino acids. Written as DNA, the CDR3 is TGTGCCAGCACCCCGATAGGGTTTTCAGGGAATCAGCCCCAGCATTTT. Amino acids: CASTPIGFSGNQPQHF.

The CDR3 DNA reads as TGTGCCAGCAGCCCCGGGACAGGGGGTATTACGCAGTATTTT. This encodes CASSPGTGGITQYF. V is TRBV7-9 and J is TRBJ2-3, with 11 bases lining up with TRBD1. Germline CDR1 is SEHNR and CDR2 is FQNEAQ (reference sequence). The CDR3 loop spans 14 amino acids. V trimming: 5 bases; J trimming: 8 bases; junction bases outside the gene matches: 6.

This clone was recorded many times. The J gene is TRBJ1-1, the V gene TRBV19; TRBD1 agrees at 9 bases. Germline CDR1 reads LNHDA; CDR2 reads SQIVND (reference sequence). The CDR3 has 14 residues. V shed 3 bases and J 4 bases; nucleotides not matched to a gene: 3. The CDR3 reads CASSIWGQGTEAFF. The CDR3 DNA sequence: TGTGCCAGTAGTATCTGGGGACAGGGCACTGAAGCTTTCTTT.

The chain recombines TRBV14 with TRBJ2-5; D remains ambiguous. V dropped 4 bases and J dropped 4 bases, with 10 bases sitting between them. From germline, CDR1 is SGHDN and CDR2 FVKESK. This CDR3 contains 13 residues. The CDR3 coding sequence is TGTGCCAGCAGCCTAAGCATGTTAGAGACCCAGTACTTC. The encoded protein is CASSLSMLETQYF. Full variable domain (rest looked up from reference TRBV14 and TRBJ2-5): EAGVTQFPSHSVIEKGQTVTLRCDPISGHDNLYWYRRVMGKEIKFLLHFVKESKQDESGMPNNRFLAERTGGTYSTLKVQPAELEDSGVYFCASSLSMLETQYFGPGTRLLVL.

This chain uses TRBV5-4 with TRBJ1-1; D is perhaps TRBD1 (6 bases). This CDR3 region has 14 residues. Trimming cost V 0 bases and J 5 bases, with 11 bases left between them. Germline V gives CDR1 SGHNT, CDR2 YYREEE (reference sequence). The CDR3 sequence: CASSLVATGTEAFF. The CDR3 DNA reads as TGTGCCAGCAGCTTGGTGGCTACAGGGACTGAAGCTTTCTTT.

CDR3 protein: CASSILNLAYGYTF. The CDR3 nucleotides read TGTGCCAGTAGTATTCTCAATTTGGCTTATGGCTACACCTTC. The chain is built from TRBV19 and TRBJ1-2; no clear D gene. V lost 3 bases and J 5 bases, leaving 13 bases between the germline ends. The germline V gene has CDR1 LNHDA and CDR2 SQIVND (reference sequence). This CDR3 is built from 14 residues.

This clone was recorded only once. The rearrangement joins TRBV4-1 to TRBJ1-3; a weak D match, TRBD1 (6 bases). Germline-derived CDR1 and CDR2 are MGHRA and YSYEKL. This CDR3 is 17 amino acids long. Trimming stripped 5 bases from V and 0 bases from J, with 17 bases between. In DNA form, the CDR3 reads TGCGCCAGCAGCTACCGTCTGACAGGCCGCTCTGGAAACACCATATATTTT. Its protein is CASSYRLTGRSGNTIYF.

The chain is built from TRBV6-5 and TRBJ2-3; D gene ambiguous. Germline V gene lookup returns CDR1 MNHEY and CDR2 SVGAGI. There are 12 residues in the CDR3. The germline V and J ends were trimmed by 4 bases and 4 bases, with 6 bases remaining between them. The CDR3 here is CASSSLPDTQYF. For the CDR3, the DNA is TGTGCCAGCAGTTCCCTACCAGATACGCAGTATTTT.

V usage is TRBV21-1 and J usage is TRBJ1-2; the DNA was not used to check the table's D call, TRBD1. TRBV21-1 is described as a pseudogene. CDR3 length: 16 amino acids. In DNA, the CDR3 is TGTGCCAGCAGCAAACGGCCCGGACAGGGAAACTATGGCTACACCTTC. Protein product: CASSKRPGQGNYGYTF.

V and J are TRBV18 and TRBJ1-2, with 10 bases that match TRBD1. The V and J ends lost 2 bases and 2 bases, in that order; junction bases with no gene match: 8. CDR1 and CDR2 from the germline V gene are KGHSH and LQKENI. This CDR3 has 17 residues. CDR3 DNA sequence: TGTGCCAGCTCACCATTCCTACCGGGACAGGGGAACTATGGCTACACCTTC. Its translation: CASSPFLPGQGNYGYTF. Filled out from reference TRBV18 and TRBJ1-2, the complete variable domain reads NAGVMQNPRHLVRRRGQEARLRCSPMKGHSHVYWYRQLPEEGLKFMVYLQKENIIDESGMPKERFSAEFPKEGPSILRIQQVVRGDSAAYFCASSPFLPGQGNYGYTFGSGTRLTVV.

V and J are TRBV10-3 and TRBJ1-1; 8 bases fit TRBD1. Trimming removed 3 bases from V and 5 bases from J; junction bases left unmatched: 8. The CDR3 is 15 residues long. The germline gives CDR1 ENHRY, CDR2 SYGVKD. The CDR3 loop is CAISDGQGEGTEAFF. The CDR3 bases are TGTGCCATCAGTGATGGACAGGGAGAGGGGACTGAAGCTTTCTTT.

The genes are TRBV4-3 and TRBJ1-4; 9 bases map to TRBD1. CDR1 LGHNA and CDR2 YSLEER come from the germline V gene. There are 16 residues in the CDR3. The J segment lost 5 bases and the V segment lost 5 bases, leaving 9 bases of the junction unmatched. CDR3 in amino acids: CASSGGTGQGNEKLFF. CDR3 in DNA: TGCGCCAGCAGCGGGGGGACGGGACAGGGAAATGAAAAACTGTTTTTT.

J is TRBJ2-7 and V is TRBV12-3 or TRBV12-4, with D perhaps TRBD1 (6 bases). The germline V and J ends were trimmed by 7 bases and 4 bases, with 11 bases remaining between them. CDR3 length: 12 residues. This CDR3 is CASKIRGYEQYF. The CDR3 DNA follows: TGTGCCAGCAAGATCAGGGGTTACGAGCAGTACTTC.

This clone was counted a single time. This rearrangement joins TRBV11-2 to TRBJ2-7; 7 bases match TRBD2. J gave up 5 bases and V 3 bases, and 4 bases lay outside the gene matches. The CDR3 consists of 13 residues. Germline lookup yields CDR1 SGHAT and CDR2 FQNNGV. CDR3 in amino acids: CASSLVAGDEQYV. CDR3 bases: TGTGCCAGCAGCTTGGTGGCGGGAGACGAGCAGTACGTC.

The rearrangement joins TRBV3-1 (or the pseudogene TRBV3-2) to TRBJ2-2; D remains ambiguous. Looked up from germline, CDR1 is LGHDT and CDR2 is YNNKEL (reference sequence). V was pared by 4 bases and J by 6 bases, with 9 bases between. This CDR3 has 13 residues. The CDR3, as DNA: TGTGCCAGCAGCCTCTCGGTGGCCGGGGAGCTGTTTTTT. It yields the protein CASSLSVAGELFF.

The chain uses TRBV29-1 and TRBJ1-2; D uncertain. Trimming pared 6 bases from V and 8 bases from J, leaving 19 bases between. CDR3 length: 13 residues. In germline, CDR1 is SQVTM, CDR2 ANQGSEA. CDR3 region: CSVLFPLVEGYTF. As DNA, the CDR3 is TGCAGCGTGTTGTTCCCCTTGGTGGAGGGCTACACCTTC.

The chain recombines TRBV10-3 with TRBJ2-7, with 10 bases that match TRBD2. The length of the CDR3 is 13 residues. Germline V CDR1 and CDR2: ENHRY, SYGVKD. Losses at the gene ends were 5 bases for V and 6 bases for J; bases not matched to a gene: 4. CDR3 region: CAISLAGVGEQYV. The CDR3 nucleotides read TGTGCCATCAGTCTAGCGGGAGTAGGCGAGCAGTACGTC.

The rearrangement joins TRBV7-3 to TRBJ2-1, with TRBD2 identical over 7 bases. Trimming removed 1 base from V and 7 bases from J; junction bases left unmatched: 7. This CDR3 spans 15 amino acids. Germline CDR1 reads SGHTA; CDR2 reads FQGTGA. This CDR3 reads CASSLKAGEWNEQFF. DNA of the CDR3: TGTGCCAGCAGCTTAAAGGCGGGAGAATGGAATGAGCAGTTCTTC.

The rearrangement links TRBV5-1 to TRBJ2-3; maybe TRBD1 (5 bases). Germline assignment: CDR1 SGHRS and CDR2 YFSETQ. This CDR3 contains 14 residues. Trimming removed 0 bases from V and 1 base from J, with 6 bases in between. CDR3 sequence: CASSLGRGTDTQYF. The CDR3, as DNA: TGCGCCAGCAGCTTGGGCAGGGGCACAGATACGCAGTATTTT.

To note about this clone: One end of the junction fails to match germline, which may point to a read error. The chain is built from TRBV5-1 and TRBJ2-3; D remains ambiguous. Germline V lookup: CDR1 SGHRS, CDR2 YFSETQ. This CDR3 region has 12 residues. CDR3 sequence reads: CASSRSTDTQYF. The CDR3 DNA is TGTGCCAGCAGCCGGAGCACAGATACGCAGTATTTT.

There are a few counts of this clone. The chain carries TRBV3-1 (or the pseudogene TRBV3-2) and TRBJ1-4, with TRBD1 identical over 8 bases. The CDR3 extends over 19 amino acids. V shed 0 bases and J 1 base; nucleotides not matched to a gene: 10. Per germline, CDR1 LGHDT and CDR2 YNNKEL (reference sequence). CDR3 DNA sequence: TGTGCCAGCAGCCAAGATGAGGCCAGGGGGCTTGAAACTAATGAAAAACTGTTTTTT. Protein: CASSQDEARGLETNEKLFF.